This is a list of T cell receptor beta chains from one sample in a study of blood T cell repertoires in COVID-19. Produced via immunoSEQ multiplex PCR; TCRdb's table is partial and in-frame only. The sample contains more than 110,000 clones, approximately 80% of which appear only once. Sequencing was done on a sample of peripheral blood. These receptors were collected from a human donor in a cohort sampled during active COVID-19. The CDR3 runs from the conserved cysteine through the conserved F or W. A D gene is named only where the DNA matches it firmly. The size field is filled for only some rows; it gives once, few, many or a size class.

TRBV29-1,NA,TRBJ2-5,NA,TGCAGCGTTGAGAAGCGTTGGCAAGAGACCCAGTACTTC,CSVEKRWQETQYF
TRBV12-5,TRBD1,TRBJ1-2,once,TGTGCTAGTGGTTTGCCACAGGGGGCTTATGGCTACACCTTC,CASGLPQGAYGYTF
TRBV19,TRBD1,TRBJ1-4,few,TGTGCCAGTAGACCCGGACAGGGGGCGAAAGAAAAACTGTTTTTT,CASRPGQGAKEKLFF
TRBV2,TRBD1,TRBJ1-5,few,TGTGCCAGCAGCCTGGCCAGGGGGAATCAGCCCCAGCATTTT,CASSLARGNQPQHF
TRBV6-1,TRBD1,TRBJ2-5,NA,TGTGCCAGCAGTGACCTAGGACAGGGAAGGGAGGAGACCCAGTACTTC,CASSDLGQGREETQYF
TRBV5-1,TRBD1,TRBJ1-2,NA,TGCGCCAGCAGCGAAGCCCGGGACAGTTTCGGCTACACCTTC,CASSEARDSFGYTF
TRBV6-2/TRBV6-3,TRBD2,TRBJ2-3,NA,TGTGCCAGCAGTTATCGTAGCGGGGGGGCCGTTGCAGGGGCCACAGATACGCAGTATTTT,CASSYRSGGAVAGATDTQYF
TRBV25-1,NA,TRBJ1-1,NA,TGTGCCAGCAGCCCTGTTGGGGCGAACACTGAAGCTTTCTTT,CASSPVGANTEAFF
TRBV2,NA,TRBJ2-7,NA,TGTGCCAGCAGTGGTTTTGGGACGGGCAGGGGGGACGAGCAGTACTTC,CASSGFGTGRGDEQYF
TRBV6-5,TRBD2,TRBJ2-5,once,TGTGCCAGCAGTTACCGTAGCGGGGGGGCCCCAGAGACCCAGTACTTC,CASSYRSGGAPETQYF
TRBV4-2,TRBD1,TRBJ2-1,once,TGTGCCAGCAGCCTCGAGGGGACAGGAGGATTCTACAATGAGCAGTTCTTC,CASSLEGTGGFYNEQFF
TRBV25-1,TRBD1,TRBJ2-7,NA,TGTGCCAGCAGGGGGACAGGGTGGTCCTACGAGCAGTACTTC,CASRGTGWSYEQYF
TRBV5-6,NA,TRBJ2-3,NA,TGTGCCAGCAGCTTCGGACAGAACACAGATACGCAGTATTTT,CASSFGQNTDTQYF
TRBV3-1/TRBV3-2,TRBD2,TRBJ2-1,NA,TGTGCCAGCAGCCCAAGCGGGGGGGGCTACAATGAGCAGTTCTTC,CASSPSGGGYNEQFF